The 30 T cell receptor beta chains presented below share a single source sample, sequenced in a study of identical twins. TCRdb recomputed calls from the 5' RACE reads with MiXCR, one row per CDR3 protein. The sample consists of roughly 260,000 distinct CDR3 sequences, about 14% of them appearing once. What was sequenced was memory (CD45RO+) T cells sorted from blood. The receptors were sampled from a woman aged 18-30 years in good health.

This clonotype turned up a few times. The V call is TRBV3-1, the J call TRBJ2-5; TRBD2 agrees at 7 bases. CDR1 is LGHDT and CDR2 is YNNKEL in the germline V gene (reference sequence). The CDR3 is 15 residues long. The trim removed 1 base at V and 5 bases at J, leaving 7 bases unmatched. In nucleotides, the CDR3 is TGTGCCAGCAGCCAAGGACGTCTAGCGGCGGAGACCCAGTACTTC. The encoded protein is CASSQGRLAAETQYF.

V and J are TRBV10-2 and TRBJ2-1, with 10 nucleotides matching TRBD2. Germline-derived CDR1 and CDR2 are WSHSY and SAAADI. This CDR3 has 16 amino acids. V was clipped by 5 bases and J by 6 bases; unmatched bases: 10. CDR3: CASSLSGRAGFNEQFF. CDR3 in DNA: TGCGCCAGCAGTCTCAGCGGGAGGGCAGGTTTCAATGAGCAGTTCTTC.

For the CDR3, the DNA is TGTGCCAGCAGCCCGGGCCGGATTAACACTGAAGCTTTCTTT. Translation gives CASSPGRINTEAFF. The chain has TRBV11-2 and TRBJ1-1; no clear D gene. Germline V gene lookup returns CDR1 SGHAT and CDR2 FQNNGV. The V and J ends lost 5 bases and 2 bases respectively, with 12 bases between them. This CDR3 has 14 amino acids.

V usage is TRBV4-2 and J usage is TRBJ2-5, with D possibly being TRBD1 (5 bases). The V end was cut by 3 bases, the J end by 1 base, with 12 bases between. This CDR3 is built from 15 residues. The V gene's germline CDR1 is LGHNA and CDR2 YNFKEQ. The CDR3 protein is CASSQRQMGQETQYF. The CDR3 DNA reads TGTGCCAGCAGCCAGAGACAGATGGGCCAAGAGACCCAGTACTTC.

This clonotype showed up just a few times. This chain uses TRBV7-9 with TRBJ1-2, with D unclear. The germline V gene has CDR1 SEHNR and CDR2 FQNEAQ (reference sequence). The ends were cut back, 6 bases at V and 4 bases at J, with 15 bases in the middle. This CDR3 is 14 amino acids long. The CDR3 DNA follows: TGTGCCAGCAGTGACCTCGACGGATTCTATGGCTACACCTTC. It specifies CASSDLDGFYGYTF.

In its sample, this clonotype was seen a few times. An end of the junction differs from the germline gene, which may be a read error. This chain uses TRBV7-9 with TRBJ2-1; 8 nucleotides agree with TRBD2. CDR1 is SEHNR and CDR2 is FQNEAQ in the germline V gene (reference sequence). This CDR3 spans 14 amino acids. The CDR3 DNA follows: TGTGCCAGCAACTTATTAGCGGGATACAATGAGCAGTTCTTC. Its translation is CASNLLAGYNEQFF.

This clonotype was counted between two and nine times. The V and J genes are TRBV7-8 and TRBJ1-3; D is perhaps TRBD1 (6 bases). V was trimmed by 5 bases and J by 0 bases, leaving 11 bases between them. The germline V gene has CDR1 SGHVS and CDR2 FQNEAQ. The CDR3 has 15 residues. Here the CDR3 reads CASSPDSYSGNTIYF. The CDR3 region has the DNA TGTGCCAGCAGCCCGGACAGCTACTCTGGAAACACCATATATTTT. The entire variable domain, with the rest obtained from reference TRBV7-8 and TRBJ1-3, is as follows: GAGVSQSPRYKVAKRGQDVALRCDPISGHVSLFWYQQALGQGPEFLTYFQNEAQLDKSGLPSDRFFAERPEGSVSTLKIQRTQQEDSAVYLCASSPDSYSGNTIYFGEGSWLTVV.

The gene calls are TRBV20-1 and TRBJ2-3, with 8 bases that match TRBD1. The germline CDR1 and CDR2 sequences are DFQATT and SNEGSKA (reference sequence). V lost 2 bases, J lost 5 bases, and 15 bases stayed unmatched. The CDR3 runs to 17 residues. CDR3 sequence (DNA): TGCAGTGCTAGACCTGACCCTGGACAGGGTCAGGTAGATACGCAGTATTTT. Protein sequence: CSARPDPGQGQVDTQYF.

This clonotype was recorded once. The V gene is TRBV12-3 or TRBV12-4, the J gene TRBJ2-7, with D unresolved. The CDR3 sequence is 14 residues long. V lost 5 bases to trimming and J lost 5 bases, with 16 bases between them. The CDR3 spells CASSPPGLAHEQYF. The CDR3 region has the DNA TGTGCCAGCAGTCCCCCCGGGCTCGCCCACGAGCAGTACTTC.

This clonotype was found a few times. The chain combines TRBV12-3 or TRBV12-4 with TRBJ1-2; no firm D call. The length of the CDR3 is 12 residues. V shed 5 bases and J shed 10 bases, with 14 bases lying between them. The CDR3 nucleotides are TGTGCCAGCAGTGTACAAGGGCACGTCTACACCTTC. This translates into CASSVQGHVYTF.

This clonotype was counted a few times. J is TRBJ2-3 and V is TRBV5-5, with TRBD1 matching over 8 bases. V was pared by 4 bases and J by 2 bases, with 9 bases of the junction left unmatched. The CDR3 is 16 amino acids. The germline CDR1 and CDR2 sequences are SGHKS and YYEKEE (reference sequence). The CDR3 here is CASSRSPGQVTDTQYF. The CDR3 region has the DNA TGTGCCAGCAGCCGCTCACCGGGACAGGTCACAGATACGCAGTATTTT.

The chain employs TRBV27 and TRBJ2-3; the match to TRBD2 covers 15 bases. V gave up 4 bases and J gave up 8 bases; unmatched junction bases: 10. The germline V gene has CDR1 MNHEY and CDR2 SMNVEV (reference sequence). The CDR3 is made up of 17 amino acids. The CDR3 DNA sequence: TGTGCCAGCAGTTCAAGGGGACTAGCGGGAGGCACCATTACGCAGTATTTT. Its translation is CASSSRGLAGGTITQYF.

This clonotype came up a few times. Here the CDR3 DNA reads TGCAGTGCTGGGACGTCGACTAGCGGGAGAGATACGCAGTATTTT. This codes for CSAGTSTSGRDTQYF. The chain couples TRBV20-1 to TRBJ2-3; 12 bases match TRBD2. CDR1 and CDR2 from the germline V gene are DFQATT and SNEGSKA (reference sequence). V was pared by 5 bases and J by 5 bases, with 8 bases of the junction left unmatched. This CDR3 has 15 amino acids.

This chain links TRBV6-1 with TRBJ1-6, with TRBD1 matching 7 bases. The germline V gene has CDR1 MNHNS and CDR2 SASEGT. The V and J ends lost 6 bases and 8 bases, in that order; junction bases with no gene match: 10. The CDR3 sequence is 15 residues long. CDR3 DNA: TGTGCCAGCAGCAGACAGGGAGAGAGAGATTCACCCCTCCACTTT. Its protein product is CASSRQGERDSPLHF.

V and J are TRBV7-9 and TRBJ2-7, with D possibly matching TRBD1 (6 bases). The ends were cut back, 4 bases at V and 3 bases at J, with 10 bases in the middle. The CDR3 sequence is 13 residues long. The germline V gene has CDR1 SEHNR and CDR2 FQNEAQ (reference sequence). This chain's CDR3 is CASSWDTHYEQYF. The DNA of the CDR3 is TGTGCCAGCAGCTGGGACACGCACTACGAGCAGTACTTC.

The chain joins TRBV20-1 to TRBJ2-7; no firm D call. The length of the CDR3 is 12 residues. V was cut by 0 bases and J by 12 bases, with 15 bases left in between. The germline gives CDR1 DFQATT, CDR2 SNEGSKA (reference sequence). The DNA for the CDR3 is TGCAGTGCTAGAGATCTCTCGGAAGGGTGGTACTTC. Translating gives CSARDLSEGWYF.

This clonotype was seen more than once but under ten times. The chain has TRBV20-1 and TRBJ1-2, with 8 bases that match TRBD1. This CDR3 is 12 amino acids long. V lost 3 bases to trimming and J lost 8 bases; unmatched junction nucleotides: 5. Per the germline V gene, CDR1 is DFQATT and CDR2 is SNEGSKA (reference sequence). This CDR3 reads CSASWTGRGYTF. CDR3 sequence (DNA): TGCAGTGCTAGTTGGACAGGGAGAGGCTACACCTTC.

The rearrangement links TRBV7-9 to TRBJ1-6, with a tentative D call TRBD1 (5 bases). This CDR3 spans 12 amino acids. Germline V gene sequence: CDR1 SEHNR, CDR2 FQNEAQ (reference sequence). V shed 5 bases and J shed 14 bases, with 13 bases lying between them. CDR3 amino acids: CASSPYGTTLHF. The CDR3 DNA sequence: TGTGCCAGCAGCCCCTACGGGACCACCCTCCACTTT.

This clonotype was picked up many times. The chain couples TRBV7-8 to TRBJ2-3; 13 bases agree with TRBD2. V shed 0 bases, J shed 6 bases, and the junction held 6 bases outside the gene matches. CDR1 is SGHVS, CDR2 FQNEAQ, per germline. CDR3 length: 17 amino acids. CDR3 in DNA: TGTGCCAGCAGCTTAGCGGGGACTAGCGGGATGTTGGATACGCAGTATTTT. This translates into CASSLAGTSGMLDTQYF.

The genes are TRBV4-3 and TRBJ2-3; TRBD2 aligns across 10 bases. This CDR3 is built from 18 residues. Trimming took 4 bases from V and 6 from J; bases not matched to a gene: 16. Germline CDR1 reads LGHNA; CDR2 reads YSLEER. The DNA of the CDR3 is TGCGCCAGCAGCCCTATCAGAGCGGGAGGGCCCTCTGGTGATACGCAGTATTTT. It codes for CASSPIRAGGPSGDTQYF.

This clonotype was seen a few times. This chain links TRBV7-2 with TRBJ2-2, with TRBD2 matching 9 bases. Per germline, CDR1 SGHTA and CDR2 FQGNSA. With V trimmed by 3 bases and J by 7 bases, 3 bases remained unmatched. The CDR3 contains 14 residues. CDR3 region: CASSLQRGDGELFF. CDR3 sequence (DNA): TGTGCCAGCAGCTTGCAGCGGGGGGACGGGGAGCTGTTTTTT. The full variable domain, with the rest looked up from reference TRBV7-2 and TRBJ2-2, is GAGVSQSPSNKVTEKGKDVELRCDPISGHTALYWYRQSLGQGLEFLIYFQGNSAPDKSGLPSDRFSAERTGGSVSTLTIQRTQQEDSAVYLCASSLQRGDGELFFGEGSRLTVL.

This chain links TRBV7-2 with TRBJ2-1; possible D gene TRBD1, 5 bases. V lost 3 bases and J lost 2, with 11 bases in between. This CDR3 is 15 amino acids long. CDR1 and CDR2 (germline): SGHTA, FQGNSA. The DNA for the CDR3 is TGTGCCAGCAGCTTCCAGCGACAGCCCTACAATGAGCAGTTCTTC. This codes for CASSFQRQPYNEQFF.

This clonotype appeared a few times. The rearrangement links TRBV5-1 to TRBJ2-2; D unclear. Trimming stripped 0 bases from V and 3 bases from J, with 9 bases between. The CDR3 consists of 15 residues. Germline V gene sequence: CDR1 SGHRS, CDR2 YFSETQ. The CDR3 reads CASSLVARYTGELFF. As DNA, the CDR3 is TGCGCCAGCAGCTTGGTGGCCAGGTACACCGGGGAGCTGTTTTTT.

This clonotype has ten or more counts. This chain joins TRBV3-1 and TRBJ1-4, with TRBD1 matching 8 bases. There are 14 residues in the CDR3. The trim removed 4 bases at V and 7 bases at J, leaving 5 bases unmatched. CDR1 is LGHDT, CDR2 YNNKEL, per germline (reference sequence). CDR3: CASSLSGGSEKLFF. The CDR3 DNA follows: TGTGCCAGCAGCCTGTCAGGGGGCTCTGAAAAACTGTTTTTT.

This clonotype was picked up a small number of times. The chain combines TRBV24-1 with TRBJ2-2; the D is unclear. Trimming removed 2 bases at V and 4 bases at J, with 7 bases between. Germline values: CDR1 KGHDR, CDR2 SFDVKD. This CDR3 is 14 amino acids long. CDR3 sequence reads: CATSDSRSTGELFF. The DNA for the CDR3 is TGTGCCACCAGTGATTCGAGGTCCACCGGGGAGCTGTTTTTT.

This clonotype was observed at least ten times. V usage is TRBV5-1 and J usage is TRBJ2-6; a possible D gene is TRBD1 (5 bases). The CDR3 covers 16 residues. CDR1 SGHRS and CDR2 YFSETQ come from the germline V gene. The V and J ends lost 0 bases and 3 bases respectively, with 10 bases between them. Written as DNA, the CDR3 is TGCGCCAGCAGCTTGGACCAGGGCCTTGGGGCCAACGTCCTGACTTTC. It encodes CASSLDQGLGANVLTF.

A few counts support this clonotype. The chain is built from TRBV3-1 and TRBJ1-1; unclear D gene. V was clipped by 4 bases and J by 4 bases, with 7 bases between them. This CDR3 is 12 amino acids long. Germline-derived CDR1 and CDR2 are LGHDT and YNNKEL (reference sequence). CDR3: CASSRGSTEAFF. The CDR3 bases are TGTGCCAGCAGCCGGGGTTCCACTGAAGCTTTCTTT.

This clonotype was detected only a few times. The V gene is TRBV14, the J gene TRBJ2-1; D gene ambiguous. The CDR3 has 15 amino acids. CDR1 is SGHDN and CDR2 is FVKESK in the germline V gene. V was clipped by 1 base and J by 0 bases, with 7 bases between them. The CDR3 sequence: CASSQGRNSYNEQFF. The CDR3 DNA is TGTGCCAGCAGCCAAGGGAGAAACTCCTACAATGAGCAGTTCTTC.

The genes are TRBV5-6 and TRBJ1-2, with a tentative D call TRBD1 (5 bases). Germline V lookup: CDR1 SGHDT, CDR2 YYEEEE. The germline V and J ends were trimmed by 2 bases and 0 bases, with 8 bases remaining between them. CDR3 length: 14 amino acids. The CDR3 region is CASSLRQTNYGYTF. CDR3 DNA: TGTGCCAGCAGCTTACGACAGACTAACTATGGCTACACCTTC.

This rearrangement joins TRBV4-1 to TRBJ2-1; D is unclear. The CDR3 is 13 amino acids. V lost 6 bases, J lost 8 bases, and 14 bases lay in between. Looked up from germline, CDR1 is MGHRA and CDR2 is YSYEKL. This chain's CDR3 is CASSQNARYEQFF. CDR3 sequence (DNA): TGCGCCAGCAGTCAAAACGCTAGGTATGAGCAGTTCTTC.